The present entry profiles one T cell receptor (beta chain) with its context. Its antigen is still unknown. Trimming removed 6 bases from V and 0 bases from J, with 17 bases in between. The CDR3 covers 16 residues. Germline V CDR1 and CDR2: SGHNT, YYREEE (reference sequence). The entry originates in a study of T cells after posttransplantation cyclophosphamide. Busulfan-fludarabine conditioning, marrow transplant, and cyclophosphamide on days +3 and +4 were administered. Repertoires were generated with immunoSEQ multiplex PCR, while TCRdb's copy carries only in-frame clones and drops some. The sample yields 7,400 or so clones, around 90% seen once. Study-wide results and caveats: TRB overlap between skin or GI tissue T cells and blood was limited. TRB clonality was highly associated with recipient CMV seropositivity and reactivation.

The chain employs TRBV5-4 and TRBJ2-3, with D possibly TRBD1 on 5 matching bases. This TCR derives from a female patient aged 50-59 years who received an allogeneic stem cell transplant from a related donor, was CMV-positive, and had no GVHD. Some of the T cells may derive from the graft donor. The material was CD4+ T cells sorted from blood, obtained 1404 days after allogeneic stem cell transplant with posttransplant cyclophosphamide. The CDR3 spells CASTLKVAGSTDTQYF. The CDR3 DNA follows: TGTGCCAGCACCCTAAAGGTGGCAGGGAGCACAGATACGCAGTATTTT.